This T cell receptor beta chain was captured by sequencing in a study of identical twins (dated by TCRdb to between 2015 and 2016). Regarding the complete study: To test whether fetal clonotypes persist, the study used deep sequencing on TCR alpha and beta repertoires from monozygotic twins, unrelated adults of various ages, and cord blood. To rule out contamination, replicate twin experiments were performed at different times with different library preparation protocols. Paper-wide results and their limitations: Zero-insertion analyses could be partly confounded by invariant T cells such as MAIT and iNKT, although diverse VJ usage argued against such confounding for most clonotypes. Abundant cord blood beta clonotypes carried fewer insertions; young adult naive repertoires showed a weaker similar trend, while memory repertoires showed none. Conclusions relied on cross-sectional statistical analysis, since the same donors could not be followed over many years. Excess twin sharing in beta out-of-frame sequences was weaker because fewer shared sequences lowered the signal-to-noise ratio. Recombination models systematically underestimated out-of-frame TCR alpha sharing in monozygotic twins but agreed with sharing between unrelated individuals. Compared with coincidental sharing between unrelated individuals, an excess of low generation-probability sequences was observed among out-of-frame TCR alpha sequences shared between twins.

Only healthy Caucasian donors were included. The twin cohort comprised three pairs of female monozygotic twins, all aged roughly 18 to 30 years. The RNA used for TCR libraries was isolated from peripheral blood mononuclear cells. Remarks on this clonotype: What antigen it recognizes has not been identified. No clone much larger than this one lies a single base away; base qualities are absent.

As encoded in the germline V gene, CDR1 is KGHDR while CDR2 is SFDVKD. Between the V and J ends, shortened by 3 bases and 8 bases respectively, the junction contains 9 bases. The CDR3 runs 12 residues from the cysteine to the phenylalanine. CDR3 DNA is the only sequence kept; it has 36 bases, read in frame from the first base. Libraries were constructed by 5' RACE. The listed sequencing device is Illumina HiSeq 2000. A universal primer binding site was added through template switching, and the final cDNA carried a unique molecular identifier so that TCR cDNA molecules could be counted accurately. First-strand cDNA for TCR alpha and beta chains was synthesized from specific primers in the conserved constant-segment region. To control for contamination, every cDNA library was double barcoded, receiving both a SMART-Mk sample barcode and Illumina barcodes. TruSeq adapter sequences, together with Illumina sample barcodes, were added in two successive PCR steps. TCR alpha and beta cDNA libraries were sequenced on the Illumina HiSeq platform with custom primers. The original pipeline was this. MiGEC was used to process raw reads and extract unique molecular identifiers, and MiXCR was used to find CDR3 positions. For each individual, recombination models were inferred using an EM algorithm with the repgenHMM and IGoR tools. The analysis of shared clonotypes was done with the tcR package in R, with sharing normalized by the product of cloneset sizes. To study raw recombination without the effects of thymic and clonal selection, out-of-frame nonproductive sequences were analyzed. Clones were called with MiXCR by TCRdb after fastp trimmed the public reads at Q25, and only in-frame beta chains were retained. Rows with one shared CDR3 protein collapse into an entry with the most common genes and DNA. The V and J calls, along with clone size, are taken from TCRdb and not from the paper's own processing. For this sample there are some 790,000 distinct CDR3 sequences; around a sixth appear just once. The top ten hold around 13% of the sample.

Separately, the same data were catalogued under a study of T cells expressing NK-cell markers. According to the second study: Eight donors provided sorted CD3+CD56+NKG2C+, CD3+CD56+NKG2C- and CD3+CD56-NKG2C+ T-cell subsets, whose TCR beta-chain repertoires were profiled. Seven of the eight sequenced donors were HCMV-seropositive and one was HCMV-seronegative. In several experiments an anti-gammadeltaTCR antibody was added to restrict sorting to alphabetaTCR-expressing T cells. In more than five donors, the dominant CD3+CD56+NKG2C+ clonotypes were found to rank among the top 10 CD8+ clonotypes and to make up about 1.0-7.0% of CD8+ T cells. Those dominant clonotypes were again the most abundant among CD3+CD56-NKG2C+ cells in a few donors, at about 25-65%. Whether the expanded NKG2C-expressing T cell clones were specific for HCMV antigens was left unclear. The study sequenced eight donors, all healthy volunteers chosen at random: three men and five women. To determine HCMV serostatus, a commercial ELISA kit was used to detect HCMV-specific IgG in serum. For six donors, bulk peripheral blood T-cell repertoires were also sequenced from unsorted PBMC. MIGEC was used to demultiplex reads and group the reads by UMI, and MiTCR was used to assemble and quantify clonotypes. To exclude erroneous sequences, only TCR cDNA sequences supported by at least two reads were retained. The tcR package was used for downstream repertoire analysis, and clonotypes were matched between fractions using CDR3 nucleotide sequence together with V segment. VDJmatch was used to annotate antigen specificity against VDJdb, with one amino acid substitution in CDR3 allowed.

This TCR was sampled from a woman aged 18-29 years in good health. The sequenced material came from PBMCs. The V gene is TRBV24-1 and the J gene is TRBJ1-1; the D gene assignment is ambiguous. The CDR3 in this case is CATSDAAGEAFF. Here is the DNA: TGTGCCACCAGTGATGCCGCGGGGGAAGCTTTCTTT.